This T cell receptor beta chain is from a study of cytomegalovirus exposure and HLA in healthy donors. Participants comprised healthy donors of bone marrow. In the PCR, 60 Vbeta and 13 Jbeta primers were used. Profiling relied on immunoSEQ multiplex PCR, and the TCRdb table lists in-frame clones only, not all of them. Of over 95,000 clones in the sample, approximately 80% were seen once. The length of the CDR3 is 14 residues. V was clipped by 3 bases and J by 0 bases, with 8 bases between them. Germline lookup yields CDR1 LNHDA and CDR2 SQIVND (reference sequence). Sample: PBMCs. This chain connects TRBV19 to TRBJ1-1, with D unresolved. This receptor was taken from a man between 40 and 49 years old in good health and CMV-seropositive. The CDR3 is CASSIGSVNTEAFF. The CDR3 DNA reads TGTGCCAGTAGTATCGGTTCCGTGAACACTGAAGCTTTCTTT.